This T cell receptor (beta chain) was sequenced for a study of response to subunit inactivated influenza vaccine. Each CDR3 protein gets one entry after TCRdb re-called the RT-PCR reads with MiXCR. The sample records about 580,000 distinct CDR3 sequences, about 15% being singletons. Germline V gene data show CDR1 as LGHDT and CDR2 as YNNKEL (reference sequence). CDR3 size: 15 residues. V gave up 2 bases and J gave up 4 bases; unmatched junction bases: 4. The input for sequencing was PBMCs from blood, taken roughly 13 days after vaccination. The TCR sequence derives from a man aged 45-65 years who received an inactivated influenza vaccine. The rearrangement links TRBV3-1 to TRBJ2-3; 9 nucleotides agree with TRBD2. Here the CDR3 reads CASSQLAGAADTQYF. The DNA of the CDR3 is TGTGCCAGCAGCCAATTAGCGGGGGCGGCAGATACGCAGTATTTT.